The clone carrying this T cell receptor beta chain was detected ten times or more. Its target is not known. The sample originates from a study of neurological immune-mediated disorders. Study results and limitations: Phylogenetic grouping placed 18 of 34 multiple sclerosis patients' repertoires in one related-CDR3 cluster, a possible signature. The study found the most TCR clonal expansion in HTLV-1-associated myelopathy and the least in multiple sclerosis, below healthy controls.

Every sequencing run generated over 180 million TCR-beta sequences from 15-18 subjects. TCRdb recomputed calls from the 5' RACE reads with MiXCR, one row per CDR3 protein. Of under 100,000 distinct CDR3 sequences in the sample, 4.3% are singletons; the top ten hold 4.5% to 6%. Regarding time point: longitudinal time-point 3. The sequenced sample consisted of PBMCs. The receptor comes from a woman aged 60-75 years with multiple sclerosis.

CDR3 in amino acids: CASGGVGEQFF. The CDR3 DNA reads TGTGCCAGCGGGGGGGTCGGGGAGCAGTTCTTC. The V gene is TRBV12-3 or TRBV12-4, the J gene TRBJ2-1; TRBD2 agrees at 7 bases. The CDR3 runs to 11 residues. The J segment lost 10 bases and the V segment lost 8 bases, leaving 5 bases of the junction unmatched.